The 10 T cell receptor beta chains below all came from one sample that was sequenced in a study of cytomegalovirus exposure and HLA in healthy donors. The PCR used 60 Vbeta and 13 Jbeta primers. Method: immunoSEQ multiplex PCR; TCRdb's copy keeps in-frame clones and lacks some. The sample has approximately 120,000 clones; 76% are singletons. Material: PBMCs. These receptors all come from a man in his fifties in good health and CMV-seronegative.

This chain joins TRBV6-5 and TRBJ1-2; D is perhaps TRBD1 (6 bases). Trimming removed 7 bases from V and 8 bases from J, with 14 bases in between. CDR1 and CDR2 from the germline V gene are MNHEY and SVGAGI. The length of the CDR3 is 12 residues. CDR3 nucleotides: TGTGCCAGCAATGGGGGGGCGGGCGGCTACACCTTC. It is translated as CASNGGAGGYTF.

The chain couples TRBV28 to TRBJ2-3, with D possibly TRBD2 on 5 matching bases. Between the trimmed V and J ends, which lost 9 bases and 5 bases, there was a span of 9 bases. Per germline, CDR1 MDHEN and CDR2 SYDVKM. This CDR3 region has 11 residues. The CDR3 loop is CASYGEDTQYF. Written as DNA, the CDR3 is TGTGCCAGTTACGGGGAAGATACGCAGTATTTT. Full variable domain (remainder filled in from reference TRBV28 and TRBJ2-3): DVKVTQSSRYLVKRTGEKVFLECVQDMDHENMFWYRQDPGLGLRLIYFSYDVKMKEKGDIPEGYSVSREKKERFSLILESASTNQTSMYLCASYGEDTQYFGPGTRLTVL.

A single count supports this clone. The same CDR3 arises from other DNA sequences in this sample as well. The CDR3 loop reads CVSSPIVRAGGAEEQYV. The CDR3, as DNA: TGTGTCAGCAGCCCTATCGTACGGGCAGGGGGCGCCGAAGAGCAGTACGTC. This sequence joins TRBV7-9 and TRBJ2-7; 8 bases align to TRBD1. This CDR3 comprises 17 residues. Germline V gene lookup returns CDR1 SEHNR and CDR2 FQNEAQ (reference sequence).

The chain uses TRBV7-3 and TRBJ1-2; 7 positions agree with TRBD1. Germline V CDR1 and CDR2: SGHTA, FQGTGA. The junction had 28 bases not matched to a gene; V was cut back by 2 bases and J by 10 bases. The CDR3 length is 20 residues. In DNA, the CDR3 is TGTGCCAGCAGCTTATGCTTTCAGGGGGGTGCTCTGACTATGGCTACAATCTACACCTTC. It encodes CASSLCFQGGALTMATIYTF.

The chain carries TRBV4-1 and TRBJ2-3, with a tentative D call TRBD2 (6 bases). Trimming took off 5 bases at V and 2 bases at J, with 23 bases between the two ends. CDR1 MGHRA and CDR2 YSYEKL come from the germline V gene. CDR3 size: 18 residues. CDR3 sequence (DNA): TGCGCCAGCAGCTTTCTCCTAGTGGGGGGTCCCGACACAGATACGCAGTATTTT. It codes for CASSFLLVGGPDTDTQYF.

V gene TRBV7-8 combines with J gene TRBJ2-3; weak D call: TRBD2 (5 bases). CDR1 SGHVS and CDR2 FQNEAQ come from the germline V gene. Trimming shortened V by 7 bases and J by 6 bases, and 8 bases separated the two germline ends. The CDR3 is 11 residues long. CDR3 nucleotide sequence: TGTGCCAGCACCACGGGGGATACGCAGTATTTT. The encoded protein is CASTTGDTQYF.

The gene calls are TRBV15 and TRBJ2-1; possible D gene TRBD2, 7 bases. The CDR3 sequence is 16 residues long. V lost 4 bases, J lost 2 bases, and 15 bases lay in between. CDR1 and CDR2 (germline): LNHNV, YYDKDF (reference sequence). CDR3 DNA sequence: TGTGCCACCAGCACTCCCGGAGGGGGGGCCTACAATGAGCAGTTCTTC. Its translation is CATSTPGGGAYNEQFF.

This chain uses TRBV2 with TRBJ2-2; 8 bases are a match to TRBD2. CDR3 length: 13 residues. Germline V gene sequence: CDR1 SNHLY, CDR2 FYNNEI. J gave up 7 bases and V 8 bases, and 6 bases lay outside the gene matches. CDR3 nucleotides: TGTGCCAGCCGGACTAGCTGGAACGGGGAGCTGTTTTTT. This sequence encodes CASRTSWNGELFF.

Only one count was recorded for this clone. In the same sample, other DNA sequences code for this CDR3. The chain combines TRBV5-1 with TRBJ1-2; D unclear. The CDR3 has 13 amino acids. V lost 0 bases, J lost 0 bases, and 3 bases lay in between. Germline CDR1 and CDR2: SGHRS and YFSETQ. CDR3 coding DNA: TGCGCCAGCAGCTTGGGCGCTAACTATGGCTACACCTTC. Its translation: CASSLGANYGYTF.

The chain uses TRBV27 and TRBJ1-6; D possibly corresponds to TRBD1 (6 bases). Germline values: CDR1 MNHEY, CDR2 SMNVEV (reference sequence). The V end lost 3 bases, the J end lost 7 bases, and 13 bases lay between the germline ends. The CDR3 sequence is 15 residues long. This CDR3 is CASSLGAGKNSPLHF. DNA of the CDR3: TGTGCCAGCAGTTTGGGGGCAGGGAAAAATTCACCCCTCCACTTT.